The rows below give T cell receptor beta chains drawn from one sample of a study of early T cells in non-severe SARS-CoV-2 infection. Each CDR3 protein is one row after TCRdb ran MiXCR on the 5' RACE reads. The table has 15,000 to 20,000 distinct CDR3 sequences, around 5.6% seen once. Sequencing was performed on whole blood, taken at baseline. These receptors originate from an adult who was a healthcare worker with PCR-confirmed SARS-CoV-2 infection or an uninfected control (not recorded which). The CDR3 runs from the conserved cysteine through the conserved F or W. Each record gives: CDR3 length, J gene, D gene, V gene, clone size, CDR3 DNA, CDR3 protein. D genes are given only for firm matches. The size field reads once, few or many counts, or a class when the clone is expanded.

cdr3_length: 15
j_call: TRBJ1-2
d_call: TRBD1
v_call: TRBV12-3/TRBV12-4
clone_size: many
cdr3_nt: TGTGCCAGCAGCCTCGCCGGACAGGGGGCAGGAGGCTACACCTTC
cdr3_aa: CASSLAGQGAGGYTF

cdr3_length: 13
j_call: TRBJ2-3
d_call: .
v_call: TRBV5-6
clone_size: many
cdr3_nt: TGTGCCAGCAGCTTCCCCGGGACAGATACGCAGTATTTT
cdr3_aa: CASSFPGTDTQYF

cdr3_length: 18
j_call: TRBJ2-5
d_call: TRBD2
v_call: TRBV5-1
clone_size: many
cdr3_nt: TGCGCCAGCAGCTTGCTGGGTAGCGGGGGGCTTGGGCAAGAGACCCAGTACTTC
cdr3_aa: CASSLLGSGGLGQETQYF

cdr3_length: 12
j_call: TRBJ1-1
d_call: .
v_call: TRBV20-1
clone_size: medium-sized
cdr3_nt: TGCAGTTATAGGGTGGGTGACACTGAAGCTTTCTTT
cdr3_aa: CSYRVGDTEAFF

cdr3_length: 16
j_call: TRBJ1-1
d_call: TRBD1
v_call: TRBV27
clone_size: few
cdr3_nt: TGTGCCAGCAGGATAACCTACCAGGGGGTGAACACTGAAGCTTTCTTT
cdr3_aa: CASRITYQGVNTEAFF

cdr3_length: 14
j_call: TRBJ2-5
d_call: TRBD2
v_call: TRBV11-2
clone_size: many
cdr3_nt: TGTGCCAGCAGCCTTAGCGGGGGGGCCGAGACCCAGTACTTC
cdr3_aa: CASSLSGGAETQYF

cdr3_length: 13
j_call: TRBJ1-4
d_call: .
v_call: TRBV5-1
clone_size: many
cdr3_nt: TGCGCCAGCAGCTCCCAGACAAATGAAAAACTGTTTTTT
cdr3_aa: CASSSQTNEKLFF

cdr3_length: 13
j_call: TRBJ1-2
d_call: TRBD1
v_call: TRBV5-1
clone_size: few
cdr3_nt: TGCGCCAGCAGCCGGGGGACAGGGGACGGCTACACCTTC
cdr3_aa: CASSRGTGDGYTF

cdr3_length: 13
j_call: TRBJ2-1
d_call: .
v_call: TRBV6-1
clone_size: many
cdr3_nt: TGTGCCAGCACCGAAGGAGAATCCAATGAGCAGTTCTTC
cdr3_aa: CASTEGESNEQFF

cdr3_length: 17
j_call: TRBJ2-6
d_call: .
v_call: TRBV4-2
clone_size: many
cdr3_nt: TGTGCCAGCAGCCAAGATAGGTCGAGCTCTGGGGCCAACGTCCTGACTTTC
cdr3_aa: CASSQDRSSSGANVLTF